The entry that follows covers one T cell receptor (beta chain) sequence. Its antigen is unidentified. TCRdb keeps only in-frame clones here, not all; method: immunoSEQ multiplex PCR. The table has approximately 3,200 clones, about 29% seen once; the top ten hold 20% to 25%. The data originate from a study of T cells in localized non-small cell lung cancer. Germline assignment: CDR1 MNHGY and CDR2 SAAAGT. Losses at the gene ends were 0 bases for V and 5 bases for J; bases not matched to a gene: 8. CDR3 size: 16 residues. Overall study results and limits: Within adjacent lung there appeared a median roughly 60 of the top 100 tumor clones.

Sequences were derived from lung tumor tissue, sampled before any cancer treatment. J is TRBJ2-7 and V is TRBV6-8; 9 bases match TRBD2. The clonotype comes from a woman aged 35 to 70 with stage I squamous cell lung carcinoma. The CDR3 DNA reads TGTGCCAGCAGTTACTCCCTTTGGACTAGCGTAAACGAGCAGTACTTC. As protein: CASSYSLWTSVNEQYF.